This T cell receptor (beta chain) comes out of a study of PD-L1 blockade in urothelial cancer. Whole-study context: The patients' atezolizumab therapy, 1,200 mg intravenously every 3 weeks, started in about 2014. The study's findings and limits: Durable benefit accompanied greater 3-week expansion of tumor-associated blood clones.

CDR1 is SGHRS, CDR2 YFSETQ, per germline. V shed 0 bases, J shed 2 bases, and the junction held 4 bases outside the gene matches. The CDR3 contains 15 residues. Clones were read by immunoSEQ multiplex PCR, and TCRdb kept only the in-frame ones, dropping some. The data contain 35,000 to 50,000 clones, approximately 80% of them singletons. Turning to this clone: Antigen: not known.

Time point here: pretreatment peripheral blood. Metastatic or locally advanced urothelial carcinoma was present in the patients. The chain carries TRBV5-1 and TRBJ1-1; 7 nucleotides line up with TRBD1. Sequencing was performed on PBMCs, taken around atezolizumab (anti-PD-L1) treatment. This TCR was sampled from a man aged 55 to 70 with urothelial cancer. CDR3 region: CASSLGQGRNTEAFF. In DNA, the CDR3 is TGCGCCAGCAGCTTGGGACAGGGTCGTAACACTGAAGCTTTCTTT.